One sample yielded the 24 T cell receptor beta chains listed below, sequenced in a study of CD8 T cells in Susac syndrome. RNA in amounts of 0.5 to 1 ug was reverse transcribed with random hexamers. TCRdb reanalysed the immunoSEQ multiplex PCR reads using MiXCR and keeps one entry per CDR3 protein. The data show roughly 180,000 distinct CDR3 sequences, with about 95% seen just once and 0.1% held by the top ten. The sample comprised CD4+ T cells from PBMCs. These receptors all come from a human donor in good health.

The rearrangement links TRBV9 to TRBJ1-2, with D perhaps matching TRBD1 (5 bases). The CDR3 has 15 residues. Germline V gene data show CDR1 as SGDLS and CDR2 as YYNGEE. Trimming took off 2 bases at V and 0 bases at J, with 11 bases between the two ends. DNA for the CDR3: TGTGCCAGCAGCGTCGGACACGGGTCTAACTATGGCTACACCTTC. Its translation: CASSVGHGSNYGYTF.

This clonotype was found once. The CDR3 DNA is TGTGCCAGCACCTCTGGGGCCAACGTCCTGACTTTC. Protein product: CASTSGANVLTF. The chain employs TRBV6-5 and TRBJ2-6; unclear D gene. Germline assignment: CDR1 MNHEY and CDR2 SVGAGI. There are 12 residues in the CDR3. The V and J ends lost 7 bases and 0 bases respectively, with 1 base between them.

This sequence joins TRBV20-1 and TRBJ2-1; a possible D gene is TRBD2 (5 bases). The CDR3 loop spans 12 amino acids. The germline CDR1 and CDR2 sequences are DFQATT and SNEGSKA (reference sequence). The V gene lost 6 bases and the J gene lost 12 bases, with 18 bases spanning the gap. In nucleotides, the CDR3 is TGCAGTGCACCCCGCGACTCGAGCGGGCAGTTCTTC. Its translation is CSAPRDSSGQFF.

This rearrangement joins TRBV20-1 to TRBJ1-2; 10 nucleotides match TRBD1. The trim removed 4 bases at V and 8 bases at J, leaving 7 bases unmatched. The CDR3 extends over 13 amino acids. The V gene's germline CDR1 is DFQATT and CDR2 SNEGSKA (reference sequence). This CDR3 reads CSATLGTGVGYTF. The CDR3 DNA sequence: TGCAGTGCTACCCTCGGGACAGGGGTCGGCTACACCTTC.

The chain links TRBV30 to TRBJ2-1; TRBD1 is a possible D gene (5 bases). CDR1 GTSNPN and CDR2 SVGIG come from the germline V gene (reference sequence). This CDR3 region has 14 residues. Trimming pared 2 bases from V and 4 bases from J, leaving 12 bases between. The CDR3 nucleotides are TGTGCCTGGAGTTTATACAGGAGATACAATGAGCAGTTCTTC. Residues: CAWSLYRRYNEQFF.

The rearrangement links TRBV30 to TRBJ1-2, with D unclear. Deletions cut 0 bases from V and 7 bases from J, with 12 bases between. CDR1 GTSNPN and CDR2 SVGIG come from the germline V gene (reference sequence). The CDR3 loop spans 13 amino acids. The CDR3 region has the DNA TGTGCCTGGAGTGTTACAACAGCGGCTGGCTACACCTTC. Translating it yields CAWSVTTAAGYTF.

The DNA of the CDR3 is TGTGCCACCAGCAAGGCCCAAGAGACCCAGTACTTC. Translation: CATSKAQETQYF. This sequence joins TRBV15 and TRBJ2-5; no clear D. Germline CDR1 and CDR2: LNHNV and YYDKDF (reference sequence). This CDR3 is 12 amino acids long. V was pared by 4 bases and J by 1 base, with 4 bases between.

The table lists this clonotype with a count of one. V is TRBV6-4 and J is TRBJ2-7; maybe TRBD1 (6 bases). This CDR3 spans 13 amino acids. The V and J ends lost 5 bases and 6 bases respectively, with 14 bases between them. CDR1 MRHNA and CDR2 SNTAGT come from the germline V gene. The chain's CDR3 is CASSSYRASEQYF. DNA of the CDR3: TGTGCCAGCAGTAGCTACAGGGCCAGCGAGCAGTACTTC.

The chain is built from TRBV5-1 and TRBJ2-5; weak D call: TRBD2 (6 bases). This CDR3 region has 14 residues. From germline, CDR1 is SGHRS and CDR2 YFSETQ. Trimming cost V 4 bases and J 4 bases, with 14 bases left between them. This chain's CDR3 is CASSRDFFTETQYF. The DNA for the CDR3 is TGCGCCAGCAGCCGGGACTTCTTCACAGAGACCCAGTACTTC.

The gene calls are TRBV3-1 and TRBJ1-5; D remains unclear. Trimming removed 6 bases at V and 8 bases at J, with 11 bases between. Germline V gene lookup returns CDR1 LGHDT and CDR2 YNNKEL (reference sequence). CDR3 length equals 12 residues. CDR3 amino acids: CASSRWGEPQHF. CDR3 sequence (DNA): TGTGCCAGCAGTCGCTGGGGAGAGCCCCAGCATTTT.

The rearrangement uses TRBV27 and TRBJ2-7, with 12 positions matching TRBD1. The CDR3 consists of 14 residues. V was pared by 6 bases and J by 6 bases, with 6 bases of the junction left unmatched. The germline CDR1 and CDR2 sequences are MNHEY and SMNVEV (reference sequence). The CDR3: CASRGDRGLSEQYF. In DNA, the CDR3 is TGTGCCAGCAGGGGGGACAGGGGGCTTTCCGAGCAGTACTTC.

The chain employs TRBV2 and TRBJ2-1; D possibly corresponds to TRBD1 (6 bases). V lost 7 bases and J 8 bases, leaving 24 bases between the germline ends. The CDR3 totals 16 residues. Germline values: CDR1 SNHLY, CDR2 FYNNEI. CDR3 loop: CASTSDRDKDIDEQFF. In DNA, the CDR3 is TGTGCCAGCACCTCTGACCGGGACAAAGATATCGATGAGCAGTTCTTC.

This clonotype was detected only once. This chain joins TRBV29-1 and TRBJ1-2, with a weak D call TRBD1 (5 bases). This CDR3 has 14 amino acids. CDR1 SQVTM and CDR2 ANQGSEA come from the germline V gene. Trimming stripped 2 bases from V and 3 bases from J, with 13 bases between. This chain's CDR3 is CSVESSDSHYGYTF. The CDR3 nucleotides read TGCAGCGTTGAATCAAGTGACAGCCACTATGGCTACACCTTC.

The V gene is TRBV2, the J gene TRBJ2-7; 9 nucleotides agree with TRBD2. With 8 bases clipped from V and 2 bases from J, the junction kept 4 bases outside the gene matches. CDR1 is SNHLY, CDR2 FYNNEI, per germline. The CDR3 length is 13 residues. The CDR3 region is CASRRTSAYEQYF. CDR3 DNA: TGTGCCAGCCGAAGGACTAGCGCCTACGAGCAGTACTTC.

The rearrangement joins TRBV28 to TRBJ2-7; D perhaps matches TRBD1 (5 bases). The V end lost 4 bases, the J end lost 3 bases, and 16 bases lay between the germline ends. The CDR3 covers 15 residues. CDR1 and CDR2 (germline): MDHEN, SYDVKM. DNA for the CDR3: TGTGCCAGCAGTTCCAGGGCAGATAGCCTCTACGAGCAGTACTTC. Translation gives CASSSRADSLYEQYF.

The CDR3 protein is CASSREGITDTQYF. CDR3 DNA: TGCGCCAGCAGCCGGGAGGGGATCACAGATACGCAGTATTTT. V gene TRBV5-1 combines with J gene TRBJ2-3, with 8 bases identical to TRBD2. Germline CDR1 is SGHRS and CDR2 is YFSETQ. The V gene end was trimmed by 4 bases and the J gene end by 2 bases; junction bases not matched to a gene: 3. The CDR3 has 14 amino acids.

The rearrangement joins TRBV6-5 to TRBJ1-1; D gene uncertain. V was cut by 0 bases and J by 0 bases, with 11 bases left in between. Germline-derived CDR1 and CDR2 are MNHEY and SVGAGI. CDR3 size: 16 residues. As DNA, the CDR3 is TGTGCCAGCAGTTACTCGACGATAGGGATGAACACTGAAGCTTTCTTT. Translation: CASSYSTIGMNTEAFF.

V and J are TRBV7-3 and TRBJ2-1; possible D gene TRBD2, 5 bases. The CDR3 is 15 residues long. Trimming left V 4 bases short and J 2 bases short, with 12 bases between. The germline V gene has CDR1 SGHTA and CDR2 FQGTGA. CDR3 sequence: CASSWFGNPYNEQFF. The CDR3, as DNA: TGTGCCAGCAGCTGGTTCGGGAACCCCTACAATGAGCAGTTCTTC.

The rearrangement uses TRBV20-1 and TRBJ2-7; D may be TRBD1 (6 bases). The germline V and J ends were trimmed by 6 bases and 2 bases, with 17 bases remaining between them. The CDR3 has 14 amino acids. The germline CDR1 and CDR2 sequences are DFQATT and SNEGSKA (reference sequence). In DNA, the CDR3 is TGCAGTGCCAATCGACAGGCCCTTACCTACGAGCAGTACTTC. Encoded protein: CSANRQALTYEQYF.

This chain connects TRBV7-9 to TRBJ2-6; D is perhaps TRBD1 (6 bases). The CDR3 has 17 amino acids. From germline, CDR1 is SEHNR and CDR2 FQNEAQ (reference sequence). V lost 5 bases and J 4 bases, leaving 18 bases between the germline ends. The CDR3 loop reads CASSPRAGVSGANVLTF. CDR3 nucleotide sequence: TGTGCCAGCAGCCCGAGGGCAGGGGTTTCGGGGGCCAACGTCCTGACTTTC. Full variable domain (remainder filled in from reference TRBV7-9 and TRBJ2-6): DTGVSQNPRHKITKRGQNVTFRCDPISEHNRLYWYRQTLGQGPEFLTYFQNEAQLEKSRLLSDRFSAERPKGSFSTLEIQRTEQGDSAMYLCASSPRAGVSGANVLTFGAGSRLTVL.

The V and J genes are TRBV20-1 and TRBJ2-7; no reliable D call. Germline V lookup: CDR1 DFQATT, CDR2 SNEGSKA (reference sequence). There are 12 residues in the CDR3. V lost 3 bases to trimming and J lost 4 bases, with 10 bases between them. For the CDR3, the DNA is TGCAGTGCTAGGGTGGAGTCATACGAGCAGTACTTC. Its translation: CSARVESYEQYF.

The V gene is TRBV7-2, the J gene TRBJ2-5; 8 bases are a match to TRBD2. Germline V gene lookup returns CDR1 SGHTA and CDR2 FQGNSA. This CDR3 contains 14 residues. The junction had 4 bases not matched to a gene; V was cut back by 3 bases and J by 4 bases. CDR3 in DNA: TGTGCCAGCAGCTTTGGGCTAGCGGGAGAGACCCAGTACTTC. Protein: CASSFGLAGETQYF.

The chain uses TRBV7-9 and TRBJ2-3; weak D call: TRBD1 (5 bases). Trimming removed 7 bases from V and 6 bases from J, with 11 bases in between. Germline V CDR1 and CDR2: SEHNR, FQNEAQ (reference sequence). The CDR3 is 12 amino acids. As DNA, the CDR3 is TGTGCCAGCACCAAAGGGGTTGATACGCAGTATTTT. Its translation: CASTKGVDTQYF.

V gene TRBV6-4 combines with J gene TRBJ1-1; D is unresolved. The length of the CDR3 is 12 residues. Germline CDR1 and CDR2: MRHNA and SNTAGT. Trimming left V 7 bases short and J 1 base short, with 7 bases between. The CDR3 DNA follows: TGTGCCAGCACTCCCGGGAACACTGAAGCTTTCTTT. Its translation: CASTPGNTEAFF.